The 9 T cell receptor beta chains listed next were all sequenced from one sample in a study of breast tumors, draining lymph nodes, adjacent tissues (TCRdb year 2016). Lymph node samples came from the axillary draining lymph nodes of breast cancer patients. Library creation used multiplex PCR. TCRdb shows the sequencer as Illumina HiSeq 2000. TCRdb trimmed public reads at Q25 via fastp, called clones via MiXCR and kept in-frame beta chains. When rows share a CDR3 protein, they turn into one entry using the most common DNA and genes. In this sample the table shows 100,000 to 150,000 distinct CDR3 sequences, more than 20% of which occur a single time. Of the sample, about 2.4% is held by the ten largest clones. Sequenced: axillary lymph node tissue. These receptors originate from a female donor with breast cancer. Some clones in this sample may be carry-over from other donors' samples.

This clonotype was seen many times. J is TRBJ2-1 and V is TRBV29-1; 9 bases map to TRBD2. The germline gives CDR1 SQVTM, CDR2 ANQGSEA. V shed 8 bases and J 1 base; nucleotides not matched to a gene: 9. This CDR3 comprises 15 residues. The CDR3 DNA follows: TGCAGCTCAGGTGGGCGGGGGGGGTCCTACAATGAGCAGTTCTTC. This sequence encodes CSSGGRGGSYNEQFF.

This clonotype was counted ten times or more. The rearrangement joins TRBV19 to TRBJ1-6; 8 positions match TRBD1. The V gene's germline CDR1 is LNHDA and CDR2 SQIVND (reference sequence). Germline trimming cut 5 bases from V and 7 bases from J; bases unmatched to any gene: 4. The CDR3 has 14 residues. In DNA form, the CDR3 reads TGTGCCAGTAGTGCCGACAGGGGAAATTCACCCCTCCACTTT. This sequence encodes CASSADRGNSPLHF.

The chain is built from TRBV6-4 and TRBJ2-7, with 7 positions matching TRBD1. This CDR3 is built from 16 residues. The V gene's germline CDR1 is MRHNA and CDR2 SNTAGT. V lost 2 bases, J lost 1 base, and 8 bases stayed unmatched. In DNA, the CDR3 is TGTGCCAGCAGTGACCCTTACAGGGGCCGTTCCTACGAGCAGTACTTC. As protein: CASSDPYRGRSYEQYF.

This clonotype was observed a few times. V is TRBV20-1 and J is TRBJ1-2; no reliable D call. From germline, CDR1 is DFQATT and CDR2 SNEGSKA (reference sequence). Trimming took 1 base from V and 6 from J, leaving 12 bases between them. CDR3 length equals 13 residues. The CDR3 here is CSARVGVADGYTF. For the CDR3, the DNA is TGCAGTGCTAGAGTCGGGGTGGCGGATGGCTACACCTTC.

The sample holds many counts of this clonotype. This chain uses TRBV15 with TRBJ2-1; 9 bases are shared with TRBD2. The V and J ends lost 5 bases and 1 base, in that order; junction bases with no gene match: 6. Germline CDR1 and CDR2: LNHNV and YYDKDF (reference sequence). CDR3 size: 16 residues. The CDR3: CATSLGLAKSYNEQFF. The CDR3, as DNA: TGTGCCACCAGCCTTGGACTAGCGAAGTCCTACAATGAGCAGTTCTTC.

In this sample, this clonotype turned up a few times. The chain carries TRBV18 and TRBJ2-1; 8 bases align to TRBD2. The V segment lost 5 bases and the J segment 0 bases; nucleotides outside the gene matches: 9. This CDR3 has 17 amino acids. Germline CDR1 KGHSH, CDR2 LQKENI. The CDR3 sequence: CASSDRSGTSSYNEQFF. In DNA form, the CDR3 reads TGTGCCAGCTCAGACCGTAGCGGGACTAGCTCCTACAATGAGCAGTTCTTC.

Comments on this clonotype: This may be a read error, as it is one base from a much larger clone. The V call is TRBV27, the J call TRBJ1-6; 9 nucleotides align to TRBD1. Germline V gene sequence: CDR1 MNHEY, CDR2 SMNVEV (reference sequence). The CDR3 sequence is 19 residues long. CDR3 protein: CASSLFGGTGSRNNPPLHF. For the CDR3, the DNA is TGTGCCAGCAGTTTATTCGGGGGGACAGGGTCTAGGAATAATCCACCCCTCCACTTT.

This clonotype was observed at least ten times. J is TRBJ2-3 and V is TRBV20-1; D remains unclear. The length of the CDR3 is 13 residues. Per germline, CDR1 DFQATT and CDR2 SNEGSKA (reference sequence). Trimming took 6 bases from V and 4 from J, leaving 14 bases between them. CDR3 in amino acids: CSAQTGGADTQYF. The DNA of the CDR3 is TGCAGTGCCCAGACTGGTGGGGCAGATACGCAGTATTTT.

The sample holds many counts of this clonotype. The chain carries TRBV10-3 and TRBJ1-2, with TRBD1 matching 9 bases. Trimming at V came to 10 bases and at J to 3 bases, leaving 9 bases not matched to a gene. The CDR3 loop spans 14 amino acids. CDR1 ENHRY and CDR2 SYGVKD come from the germline V gene. The CDR3 DNA is TGTGCCACCAGCCCACAGGGGGCCTACTATGGCTACACCTTC. It specifies CATSPQGAYYGYTF.